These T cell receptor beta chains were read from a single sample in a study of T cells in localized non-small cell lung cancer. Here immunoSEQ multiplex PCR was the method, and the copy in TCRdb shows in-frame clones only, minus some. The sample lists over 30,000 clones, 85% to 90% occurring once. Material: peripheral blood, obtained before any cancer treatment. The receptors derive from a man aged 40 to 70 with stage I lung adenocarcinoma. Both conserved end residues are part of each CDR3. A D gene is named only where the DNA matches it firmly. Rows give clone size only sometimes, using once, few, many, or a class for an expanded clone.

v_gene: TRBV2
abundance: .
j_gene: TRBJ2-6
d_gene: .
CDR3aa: CASSVPGNSGANVLTF
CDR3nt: TGTGCCAGCAGTGTACCCGGAAACTCTGGGGCCAACGTCCTGACTTTC

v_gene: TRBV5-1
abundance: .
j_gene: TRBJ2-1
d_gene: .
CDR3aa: CASSLIGTANREQFF
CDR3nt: TGCGCCAGCAGCTTGATAGGGACCGCCAATCGTGAGCAGTTCTTC

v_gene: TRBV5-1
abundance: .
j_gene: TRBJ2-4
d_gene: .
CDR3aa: CASSLGQENIQYF
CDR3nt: TGCGCCAGCAGCTTGGGACAGGAAAACATTCAGTACTTC

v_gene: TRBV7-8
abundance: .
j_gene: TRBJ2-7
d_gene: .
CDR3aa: CASSLVVYEQYF
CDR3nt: TGTGCCAGCAGCTTAGTTGTGTACGAGCAGTACTTC

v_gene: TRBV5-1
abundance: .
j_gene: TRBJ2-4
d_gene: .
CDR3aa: CASRGSTGNIQYF
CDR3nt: TGCGCCAGCAGAGGGTCGACCGGTAACATTCAGTACTTC

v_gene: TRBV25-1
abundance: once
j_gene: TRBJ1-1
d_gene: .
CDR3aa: CASSAWAEAFF
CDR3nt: TGTGCCAGCAGTGCTTGGGCTGAAGCTTTCTTT

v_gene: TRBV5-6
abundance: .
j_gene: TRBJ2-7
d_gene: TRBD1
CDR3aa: CASSSSGQPYEQYF
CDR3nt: TGTGCCAGCAGCTCCTCGGGACAGCCCTACGAGCAGTACTTC

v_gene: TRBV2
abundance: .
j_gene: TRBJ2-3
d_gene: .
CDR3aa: CASSRGFTDTQYF
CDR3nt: TGTGCCAGCAGCCGCGGGTTCACAGATACGCAGTATTTT

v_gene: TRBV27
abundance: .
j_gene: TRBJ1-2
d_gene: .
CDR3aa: CASSFFPQGRGYTF
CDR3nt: TGTGCCAGCAGTTTTTTCCCTCAAGGGAGAGGCTACACCTTC

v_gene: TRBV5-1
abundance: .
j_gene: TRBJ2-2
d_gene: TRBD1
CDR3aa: CASSLRTGGPGELFF
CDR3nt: TGCGCCAGCAGCTTGAGGACAGGGGGCCCCGGGGAGCTGTTTTTT

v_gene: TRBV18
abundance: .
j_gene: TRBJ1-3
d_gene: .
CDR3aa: CASSRGTSADTIYF
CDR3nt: TGTGCCAGCTCCCGGGGGACGTCAGCGGACACCATATATTTT

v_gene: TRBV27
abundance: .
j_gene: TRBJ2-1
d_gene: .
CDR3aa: CASSVYVGAENEQFF
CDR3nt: TGTGCCAGTTCGGTTTATGTCGGGGCTGAAAATGAGCAGTTCTTC

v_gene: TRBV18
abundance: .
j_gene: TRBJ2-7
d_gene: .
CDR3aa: CASSPPGRGTYEQYF
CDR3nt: TGTGCCAGCTCACCACCGGGCAGGGGTACCTACGAGCAGTACTTC

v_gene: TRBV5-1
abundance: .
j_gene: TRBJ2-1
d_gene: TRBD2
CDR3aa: CASTVASGGLYNEQFF
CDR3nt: TGCGCCAGCACAGTGGCTAGCGGGGGGCTATACAATGAGCAGTTCTTC

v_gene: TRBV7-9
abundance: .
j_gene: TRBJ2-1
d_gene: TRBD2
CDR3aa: CASTGTNPYNEQFF
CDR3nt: TGTGCCAGCACCGGGACTAATCCTTACAATGAGCAGTTCTTC

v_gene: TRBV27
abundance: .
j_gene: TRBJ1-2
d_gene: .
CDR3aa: CASSRTPGERGYTF
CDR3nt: TGTGCCAGCAGTAGAACCCCAGGGGAACGGGGCTACACCTTC

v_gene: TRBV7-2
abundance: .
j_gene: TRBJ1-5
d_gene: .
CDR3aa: CASSLMRNQPQHF
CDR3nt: TGTGCCAGCAGCTTAATGCGCAATCAGCCCCAGCATTTT

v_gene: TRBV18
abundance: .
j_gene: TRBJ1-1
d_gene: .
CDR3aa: CASSPNAPVEAFF
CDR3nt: TGTGCCAGCTCACCAAATGCGCCAGTTGAAGCTTTCTTT

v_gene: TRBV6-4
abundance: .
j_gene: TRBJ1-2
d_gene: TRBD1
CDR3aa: CASSAGGGYTF
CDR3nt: TGTGCCAGCAGCGCAGGGGGTGGCTACACCTTC

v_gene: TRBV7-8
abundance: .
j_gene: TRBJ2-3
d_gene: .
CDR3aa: CASSPLGWGTDTQYF
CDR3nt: TGTGCCAGCAGCCCTCTGGGGTGGGGAACAGATACGCAGTATTTT

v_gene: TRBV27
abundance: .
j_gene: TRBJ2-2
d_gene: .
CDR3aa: CASSPRGGTGELFF
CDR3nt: TGTGCCAGCAGCCCACGGGGCGGTACCGGGGAGCTGTTTTTT

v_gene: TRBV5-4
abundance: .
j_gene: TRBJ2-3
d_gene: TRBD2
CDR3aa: CASSPRLAGGMGTDTQYF
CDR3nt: TGTGCCAGCAGCCCCAGACTAGCGGGGGGTATGGGCACAGATACGCAGTATTTT